Below are 32 T cell receptor beta chains sequenced from a single sample in a study of T cells after somatic rescue of genetic block. Profiling relied on immunoSEQ multiplex PCR, and the TCRdb table lists in-frame clones only, not all of them. The sample yields roughly 51,000 clones, roughly 96% seen once. The sequenced sample was peripheral blood mononuclear cells (PBMCs). All receptors derive from a child younger than two.

This sequence joins TRBV28 and TRBJ2-1; D not certain. Trimming removed 2 bases from V and 4 bases from J, with 15 bases in between. The CDR3 has 16 residues. The germline V gene has CDR1 MDHEN and CDR2 SYDVKM. The CDR3 DNA reads TGTGCCAGCAGTTTAACCCTAAGCGACATATACAATGAGCAGTTCTTC. It translates to CASSLTLSDIYNEQFF.

The gene calls are TRBV6-5 and TRBJ1-3; TRBD1 aligns across 7 bases. After removal of 6 bases from V and 2 bases from J, the junction contained 7 bases not matched to a gene. Germline V lookup: CDR1 MNHEY, CDR2 SVGAGI. The CDR3 consists of 15 residues. The CDR3 nucleotides read TGTGCCAGCAGCCACGACAGGGTCACTGGAAACACCATATATTTT. As protein: CASSHDRVTGNTIYF.

The chain joins TRBV12-1 to TRBJ1-2; the DNA was not compared with TRBD1, the D call given in the table. TRBV12-1 has pseudogene status. The CDR3 has 19 amino acids. DNA of the CDR3: TGTGCCAGCAGCTCCAAGGAGAGGGAACAGGGGGCGAGAAACTATGGCTACACCTTC. Translated, it gives CASSSKEREQGARNYGYTF.

The chain joins TRBV5-4 to TRBJ2-7; 10 bases agree with TRBD2. The CDR3 extends over 15 amino acids. After removal of 4 bases from V and 6 bases from J, the junction contained 10 bases not matched to a gene. Germline CDR1 SGHNT, CDR2 YYREEE (reference sequence). CDR3 DNA: TGTGCCAGCAGCCGAATGACTAGCGGGTTCCTCGAGCAGTACTTC. Translated: CASSRMTSGFLEQYF.

The chain is built from TRBV6-1 and TRBJ2-1, with 12 bases aligning to TRBD2. Germline V gene lookup returns CDR1 MNHNS and CDR2 SASEGT. V shed 6 bases, J shed 4 bases, and the junction held 4 bases outside the gene matches. The CDR3 runs to 15 residues. CDR3: CASRLAGGPYNEQFF. The CDR3 nucleotides read TGTGCCAGCAGGCTAGCGGGAGGGCCTTACAATGAGCAGTTCTTC.

This chain uses TRBV30 with TRBJ2-7; 11 positions match TRBD2. Germline values: CDR1 GTSNPN, CDR2 SVGIG (reference sequence). The CDR3 is 14 residues long. Losses at the gene ends were 5 bases for V and 6 bases for J; bases not matched to a gene: 9. CDR3 amino acids: CAWGKNLAGGEQYF. The DNA of the CDR3 is TGTGCCTGGGGGAAGAATCTAGCGGGAGGCGAGCAGTACTTC.

The V gene is TRBV10-2, the J gene TRBJ2-3; D is undetermined. Germline V CDR1 and CDR2: WSHSY, SAAADI. The CDR3 contains 15 residues. Trimming took 4 bases from V and 3 from J, leaving 14 bases between them. In DNA form, the CDR3 reads TGCGCCAGCAGTGGAGTTCCGTTTATTACAGATACGCAGTATTTT. Encoded protein: CASSGVPFITDTQYF.

The V and J genes are TRBV4-1 and TRBJ2-3; 11 bases are a match to TRBD2. The CDR3 sequence is 16 residues long. Per germline, CDR1 MGHRA and CDR2 YSYEKL. The trim removed 0 bases at V and 11 bases at J, leaving 10 bases unmatched. CDR3 sequence reads: CASSQDYSGRAGVQYF. CDR3 DNA sequence: TGCGCCAGCAGCCAAGATTATAGCGGGAGGGCCGGGGTGCAGTATTTT.

The V call is TRBV6-5, the J call TRBJ1-6; 7 nucleotides line up with TRBD1. Germline assignment: CDR1 MNHEY and CDR2 SVGAGI. This CDR3 is built from 15 residues. V was pared by 4 bases and J by 4 bases, with 4 bases of the junction left unmatched. The CDR3 nucleotides are TGTGCCAGCAGTTCAATGACAGGGTATAATTCACCCCTCCACTTT. The encoded protein is CASSSMTGYNSPLHF.

J is TRBJ2-1 and V is TRBV6-1; 8 bases line up with TRBD2. Germline-derived CDR1 and CDR2 are MNHNS and SASEGT. The CDR3 has 13 amino acids. V dropped 11 bases and J dropped 1; count of bases not matched to a gene: 4. The CDR3 region is CAGGLESYNEQFF. CDR3 DNA: TGTGCCGGGGGACTAGAGTCCTACAATGAGCAGTTCTTC.

This clone was detected only once. The V call is TRBV28, the J call TRBJ2-7; D not certain. V lost 2 bases, J lost 0 bases, and 11 bases lay in between. Germline assignment: CDR1 MDHEN and CDR2 SYDVKM. The CDR3 is 15 residues long. The CDR3: CASSLPRHGSYEQYF. In DNA, the CDR3 is TGTGCCAGCAGTTTACCCCGGCATGGCTCCTACGAGCAGTACTTC.

The chain uses TRBV5-3 and TRBJ2-5, with 9 positions matching TRBD1. TRBV5-3 is an ORF; its function is uncertain. The CDR3 totals 11 residues. With 8 bases clipped from V and 4 bases from J, the junction kept 0 bases outside the gene matches. The CDR3 here is CARDRGETQYF. The CDR3 DNA reads as TGTGCCAGGGACAGGGGAGAGACCCAGTACTTC.

This chain uses TRBV19 with TRBJ1-5; no firm D call. CDR3 size: 15 residues. Germline V gene data show CDR1 as LNHDA and CDR2 as SQIVND (reference sequence). With 1 base removed from V and 1 base from J, the gap between germline ends came to 8 bases. Written as DNA, the CDR3 is TGTGCCAGTAGTATAGGCAGCACCAGCAATCAGCCCCAGCATTTT. Its protein product is CASSIGSTSNQPQHF.

This chain connects TRBV27 to TRBJ1-2, with 7 bases aligning to TRBD1. The CDR3 contains 14 residues. Per the germline V gene, CDR1 is MNHEY and CDR2 is SMNVEV (reference sequence). V trimming: 5 bases; J trimming: 4 bases; junction bases outside the gene matches: 7. As DNA, the CDR3 is TGTGCCAGCAGTCCCCTAGGGGGCGGCTATGGCTACACCTTC. Protein sequence: CASSPLGGGYGYTF.

The chain carries TRBV27 and TRBJ2-2; 7 bases map to TRBD2. The CDR3 runs to 12 residues. Germline lookup yields CDR1 MNHEY and CDR2 SMNVEV (reference sequence). V shed 6 bases and J 8 bases; nucleotides not matched to a gene: 3. CDR3 in DNA: TGTGCCAGCAGCCCGGGGGGAGGGGAGCTGTTTTTT. It is translated as CASSPGGGELFF.

This clone was recorded a few times. V gene TRBV5-4 combines with J gene TRBJ1-1, with D possibly matching TRBD1 (6 bases). The germline V gene has CDR1 SGHNT and CDR2 YYREEE (reference sequence). The CDR3 loop spans 13 amino acids. V shed 4 bases and J shed 1 base, with 8 bases lying between them. The CDR3 nucleotides are TGTGCCAGCAGCGTGGACAGGAACACTGAAGCTTTCTTT. Protein product: CASSVDRNTEAFF.

The chain has TRBV9 and TRBJ2-1, with 8 bases that match TRBD2. This CDR3 is built from 15 residues. In germline, CDR1 is SGDLS, CDR2 YYNGEE. Unmatched junction bases numbered 3, after V lost 4 bases and J lost 0 bases. The DNA of the CDR3 is TGTGCCAGCAGCTTAAGCGGGAGCTCCTACAATGAGCAGTTCTTC. As protein: CASSLSGSSYNEQFF. Supplemented by reference TRBV9 and TRBJ2-1, the full variable domain reads DSGVTQTPKHLITATGQRVTLRCSPRSGDLSVYWYQQSLDQGLQFLIQYYNGEERAKGNILERFSAQQFPDLHSELNLSSLELGDSALYFCASSLSGSSYNEQFFGPGTRLTVL.

V and J are TRBV18 and TRBJ1-4, with TRBD1 as a possible D gene (6 bases). Trimming cost V 1 base and J 3 bases, with 9 bases left between them. From germline, CDR1 is KGHSH and CDR2 LQKENI. This CDR3 is built from 15 residues. CDR3 nucleotides: TGTGCCAGCTCACCACGGGGGGCATCTAATGAAAAACTGTTTTTT. Translation: CASSPRGASNEKLFF.

V usage is TRBV30 and J usage is TRBJ2-1; D is perhaps TRBD1 or TRBD2 (5 bases each). Germline loops: CDR1 GTSNPN, CDR2 SVGIG (reference sequence). The CDR3 runs 15 residues. V lost 1 base and J lost 0, with 10 bases in between. The CDR3 loop reads CAWSAPGPSYNEQFF. CDR3 nucleotides: TGTGCCTGGAGTGCCCCGGGACCCTCCTACAATGAGCAGTTCTTC.

V gene TRBV5-8 combines with J gene TRBJ2-3; 10 nucleotides agree with TRBD2. V was pared by 0 bases and J by 1 base, with 8 bases of the junction left unmatched. CDR1 is SGHTS, CDR2 YDEGEE, per germline. This CDR3 contains 18 residues. The CDR3 is CASSLVLAGVWGTDTQYF. The CDR3 nucleotides read TGTGCCAGCAGCTTGGTCCTAGCGGGAGTCTGGGGCACAGATACGCAGTATTTT. Filled out from reference TRBV5-8 and TRBJ2-3, the complete variable domain reads EAGVTQSPTHLIKTRGQQATLRCSPISGHTSVYWYQQALGLGLQFLLWYDEGEERNRGNFPPRFSGRQFPNYSSELNVNALELEDSALYLCASSLVLAGVWGTDTQYFGPGTRLTVL.

This rearrangement joins TRBV9 to TRBJ2-2; 7 bases map to TRBD1. This CDR3 is built from 15 residues. The V and J ends lost 4 bases and 4 bases, in that order; junction bases with no gene match: 7. Germline V gene data show CDR1 as SGDLS and CDR2 as YYNGEE. Here the CDR3 reads CASSPETGRTGELFF. The DNA of the CDR3 is TGTGCCAGCAGCCCGGAGACAGGGCGCACCGGGGAGCTGTTTTTT.

This chain joins TRBV7-8 and TRBJ1-2; D remains unclear. CDR1 is SGHVS and CDR2 is FQNEAQ in the germline V gene. CDR3 length: 12 residues. The V gene lost 5 bases and the J gene lost 4 bases, with 8 bases spanning the gap. The CDR3, as DNA: TGTGCCAGCAGCCCCGAGGCCTATGGCTACACCTTC. It encodes CASSPEAYGYTF.

V is TRBV9 and J is TRBJ2-5; 7 nucleotides line up with TRBD2. This CDR3 is built from 15 residues. Trimming at V came to 0 bases and at J to 10 bases, leaving 12 bases not matched to a gene. From germline, CDR1 is SGDLS and CDR2 YYNGEE. The CDR3 loop is CASSVGTRGFGDQYF. As DNA, the CDR3 is TGTGCCAGCAGCGTAGGGACTAGAGGGTTTGGGGACCAGTACTTC.

The chain has TRBV2 and TRBJ2-7, with a tentative D call TRBD1 (5 bases). Trimming removed 9 bases from V and 3 bases from J, with 12 bases in between. CDR1 SNHLY and CDR2 FYNNEI come from the germline V gene. The CDR3 has 12 amino acids. CDR3 region: CARGAGYYEQYF. CDR3 DNA sequence: TGTGCCAGGGGTGCAGGGTACTACGAGCAGTACTTC.

CDR3 DNA sequence: TGTGCCAGCAGCTTATACGTAGGACCCTACGAGCAGTACTTC. Protein: CASSLYVGPYEQYF. The V call is TRBV7-2, the J call TRBJ2-5; D call uncertain. The J call is uncertain, as TRBJ2-7 better fits the DNA end. This CDR3 is 14 amino acids long. Germline values: CDR1 SGHTA, CDR2 FQGNSA.

The chain employs TRBV4-3 and TRBJ1-2; D may be TRBD1 (6 bases). There are 14 residues in the CDR3. Germline-derived CDR1 and CDR2 are LGHNA and YSLEER. V was cut by 0 bases and J by 4 bases, with 9 bases left in between. The CDR3 DNA reads as TGCGCCAGCAGCCAAGACCTAGGGGGCTATGGCTACACCTTC. Protein sequence: CASSQDLGGYGYTF.

J is TRBJ2-1 and V is TRBV2; unclear D gene. With 8 bases removed from V and 7 bases from J, the gap between germline ends came to 12 bases. The germline CDR1 and CDR2 sequences are SNHLY and FYNNEI. The CDR3 totals 12 residues. CDR3 DNA: TGTGCCAGCGTGTTTTTGGCGAATGAGCAGTTCTTC. It encodes CASVFLANEQFF.

V is TRBV9 and J is TRBJ1-2; 8 positions agree with TRBD1. The CDR3 is 12 residues long. CDR1 and CDR2 from the germline V gene are SGDLS and YYNGEE. Trimming cost V 0 bases and J 8 bases; bases outside gene matches: 0. The CDR3 loop reads CASSVAGGGYTF. The CDR3 DNA sequence: TGTGCCAGCAGCGTAGCAGGGGGCGGCTACACCTTC. The whole variable domain, remainder taken from reference TRBV9 and TRBJ1-2, is DSGVTQTPKHLITATGQRVTLRCSPRSGDLSVYWYQQSLDQGLQFLIQYYNGEERAKGNILERFSAQQFPDLHSELNLSSLELGDSALYFCASSVAGGGYTFGSGTRLTVV.

This CDR3 is CAISESRNEQFF. The CDR3 DNA reads TGTGCCATCAGTGAGTCCCGGAATGAGCAGTTCTTC. The chain joins TRBV10-3 to TRBJ2-1; D uncertain. The CDR3 consists of 12 residues. Germline assignment: CDR1 ENHRY and CDR2 SYGVKD. Trimming shortened V by 0 bases and J by 7 bases, and 4 bases separated the two germline ends.

The chain couples TRBV28 to TRBJ2-7, with 8 bases identical to TRBD2. The CDR3 covers 12 residues. Germline assignment: CDR1 MDHEN and CDR2 SYDVKM. V shed 5 bases and J 3 bases; nucleotides not matched to a gene: 0. In DNA, the CDR3 is TGTGCCAGCAGTACTAGCGGCTACGAGCAGTACTTC. Its protein is CASSTSGYEQYF. The whole variable domain, filled in from reference TRBV28 and TRBJ2-7, reads DVKVTQSSRYLVKRTGEKVFLECVQDMDHENMFWYRQDPGLGLRLIYFSYDVKMKEKGDIPEGYSVSREKKERFSLILESASTNQTSMYLCASSTSGYEQYFGPGTRLTVT.

The CDR3 loop reads CASSSSGSSYNEQFF. In DNA form, the CDR3 reads TGTGCCAGCAGCTCTAGCGGGAGCTCCTACAATGAGCAGTTCTTC. The chain uses TRBV4-2 and TRBJ2-1; the match to TRBD2 covers 10 bases. V shed 5 bases, J shed 0 bases, and the junction held 1 base outside the gene matches. This CDR3 comprises 15 residues. Germline-derived CDR1 and CDR2 are LGHNA and YNFKEQ.

The chain combines TRBV29-1 with TRBJ2-7; TRBD1 matches 7 bases. There are 14 residues in the CDR3. Germline assignment: CDR1 SQVTM and CDR2 ANQGSEA. V shed 2 bases, J shed 1 base, and the junction held 5 bases outside the gene matches. The CDR3 protein is CSVETGQRSYEQYF. In DNA form, the CDR3 reads TGCAGCGTTGAAACGGGACAGCGATCCTACGAGCAGTACTTC.